This TCR beta chain was found in a study of control samples from healthy donors and cancer patients. This table comes from immunoSEQ multiplex PCR, and its TCRdb copy is limited to in-frame clones, with some not included. The data contain about 94,000 clones, about nine tenths of them singletons. Trimming took 2 bases from V and 6 from J, leaving 17 bases between them. CDR1 and CDR2 from the germline V gene are MNHNS and SASEGT. The CDR3 contains 17 residues. This clone turned up a few times. The TCR comes from a woman under 30 in good health. Sequenced material: blood. The chain recombines TRBV6-1 with TRBJ1-6; D remains unclear. For the CDR3, the DNA is TGTGCCAGCAGTGAACTCGCGGGGAGAGCATCTAATTCACCCCTCCACTTT. The encoded protein is CASSELAGRASNSPLHF.